Sequencing of this T cell receptor beta chain was carried out in a study of CD8+CD57+ T cells in acquired aplastic anemia. Study-level background: Read counts for CD4+ cells (from healthy donors) averaged roughly 10 million.

This CDR3 spans 11 amino acids. Trimming shortened V by 4 bases and J by 4 bases, and 4 bases separated the two germline ends. Germline V CDR1 and CDR2: SNHLY, FYNNEI. TCR beta VDJ combinations and CDR3 sequences were profiled from genomic DNA. TCRdb re-analysed the reads in MiXCR, keeping a single row per CDR3 protein. The table has about 400,000 distinct CDR3 sequences, under 80% seen once; the top ten hold around 4%. The genes are TRBV2 and TRBJ1-2; D unresolved. This clonotype originated in a human donor in good health, serving as a control. Input material: sorted CD4+, CD8+, or CD8+CD57+ T cells (not recorded which) from PBMCs. The CDR3 DNA reads TGTGCCAGCAGTGTTATCTATGGCTACACCTTC. It yields the protein CASSVIYGYTF.